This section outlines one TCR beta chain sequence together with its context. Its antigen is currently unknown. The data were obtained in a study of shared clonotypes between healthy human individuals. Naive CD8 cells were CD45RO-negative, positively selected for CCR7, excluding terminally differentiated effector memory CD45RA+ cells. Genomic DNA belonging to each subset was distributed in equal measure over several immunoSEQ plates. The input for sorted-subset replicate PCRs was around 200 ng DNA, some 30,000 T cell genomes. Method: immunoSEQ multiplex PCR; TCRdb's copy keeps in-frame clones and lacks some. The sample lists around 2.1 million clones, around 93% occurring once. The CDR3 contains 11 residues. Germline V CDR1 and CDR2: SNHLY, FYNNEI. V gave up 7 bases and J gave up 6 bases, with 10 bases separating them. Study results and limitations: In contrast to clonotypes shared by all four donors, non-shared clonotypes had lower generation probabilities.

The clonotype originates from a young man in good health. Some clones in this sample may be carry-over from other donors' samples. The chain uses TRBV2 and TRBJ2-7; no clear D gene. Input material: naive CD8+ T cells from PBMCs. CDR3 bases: TGTGCCAGCATTCAGGCTAGCGAGCAGTACTTC. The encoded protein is CASIQASEQYF.